The entry below describes one TCR beta chain. Its antigen remains undetermined. No much larger clone is present one base from it, and per-base qualities are unavailable. From the cysteine through the phenylalanine, the CDR3 covers 14 amino acids. Only the CDR3 DNA is retained, 42 bases long and in frame from the first base. The junction carries 17 bases between V and J, which are trimmed by 8 bases and 4 bases respectively. The germline V gene yields SGHTA for CDR1 and FQGNSA for CDR2. The data were obtained in a study of blood T cell repertoires in COVID-19 (dated by TCRdb to the early 2020s). For context, the study as a whole: The collaborator samples originated in the United States, Italy and Spain and spanned the acute and convalescent phases of COVID-19. The repertoires were made available in a free public database intended to serve as a resource for research on the immune response to SARS-CoV-2. The material from the prospective study consisted of cDNA or gDNA derived from T cells, B-cell-depleted T cells, or PBMCs. Sample metadata almost always included a de-identified subject ID, COVID-19 status, age in years and sex. Where available, HLA class I and class II types were taken from metadata supplied by the sample provider and were not determined by assay-based typing. The samples were drawn from the first 160 participants of the ongoing ImmuneRACE study and from over a thousand subjects provided by 6 global collaborators. Subjects who had been exposed to COVID-19, were actively infected with it, or had recovered from it provided the deeply sampled blood TCRbeta repertoires that made up the dataset. Study-level results and caveats: The quantity of clinical and demographic metadata differed by source and by participant and was supplied without curation.

TCRbeta CDR3 regions were amplified from genomic DNA using the immunoSEQ Assay, a bias-controlled multiplex PCR. Processing in the source paper ran as follows. The number of nucleated cells in each sample was estimated by amplification of reference gene primers within the assay. Sequence reads were collapsed and filtered to measure the absolute abundance of every unique TCRbeta CDR3 rearrangement. For each sample, productive Simpson clonality was calculated by taking the square root of Simpson's diversity index across productive rearrangements. TCRdb retrieved this table from immuneACCESS and kept in-frame rearrangements only. Not all clones are present; in checked studies, unresolved V genes account for under half, and no reason is known for the remainder. That table gives V, J and clone size, and the DNA gave D and trimming. The sample table contains 350,000 or so clones; only one count was recorded for roughly 90% of them. The ten largest clones capture approximately 0.97% of the sample.

Enrolling through a virtual design, the prospective study's participants ranged in age from roughly 18 to 89 years and lived across 20 to 30 United States geographic areas. Cohort assignment in the prospective study relied on participant-reported clinical history from a screening survey and a study questionnaire. Exposed participants were defined as having been in contact with someone with a PCR-confirmed or clinician-diagnosed COVID-19 case within 2 weeks of study entry. In the prospective study, mobile phlebotomists collected whole blood, serum and a nasopharyngeal or oropharyngeal swab from each participant. Prospective study participants could optionally give additional blood draws and questionnaires over an approximately two-month period. Prospective study blood samples were shipped either frozen or at room temperature before DNA extraction.

The sequence was collected from a woman aged 25 to 39 who had been exposed to COVID-19. Sequencing used PBMCs or T cells enriched from blood (not recorded which). The rearranged segments are TRBV7-2 and TRBJ2-5, with a weak D call of TRBD2 (6 bases match). CDR3 sequence: CASLSGFAGETQYF. In nucleotides, the sequence is TGTGCCAGCCTCAGCGGGTTTGCTGGAGAGACCCAGTACTTC.